Sequencing of this T cell receptor beta chain was carried out in a study of sequential checkpoint blockade in melanoma. Study overall: After both sequences, patients received maintenance nivolumab.

The treatment is: randomized to nivolumab then ipilimumab (arm A) or the reverse (arm B). Patients had received no earlier DNA-damaging chemotherapy. Live CD3+CD8+ CD19− CD56− cells were sorted from PBMCs. The CDR3 extends over 13 amino acids. Germline CDR1 is MDHEN and CDR2 is SYDVKM. Trimming cost V 5 bases and J 6 bases, with 14 bases left between them. Assay used: immunoSEQ multiplex PCR; TCRdb lists only in-frame clones, some missing. The table shows more than 15,000 clones, with approximately 77% occurring only once. The chain has TRBV28 and TRBJ2-7; the D is unclear. Sequenced material: CD8+ T cells sorted from blood (inferred from file names), taken from a patient given nivolumab and ipilimumab in sequence. This sequence was found in a human donor with melanoma. CDR3 nucleotides: TGTGCCAGCAGTCCGGTCCCCCTTCTCGAGCAGTACTTC. Residues: CASSPVPLLEQYF. The full variable domain, with the rest looked up from reference TRBV28 and TRBJ2-7, is DVKVTQSSRYLVKRTGEKVFLECVQDMDHENMFWYRQDPGLGLRLIYFSYDVKMKEKGDIPEGYSVSREKKERFSLILESASTNQTSMYLCASSPVPLLEQYFGPGTRLTVT.